The text below deals with one TCR beta chain. Unique molecular identifiers were used in preparing the TCRbeta library. TCRdb recomputed calls from the PCR reads with MiXCR, one row per CDR3 protein. The repertoire holds about 610,000 distinct CDR3 sequences, with over 9.5% as singletons. CDR1 is DFQATT and CDR2 is SNEGSKA in the germline V gene (reference sequence). After removal of 5 bases from V and 5 bases from J, the junction contained 10 bases not matched to a gene. CDR3 size: 16 residues. The sample originates from a study of T-cell reconstitution after alpha-beta-depleted transplantation in children.

The clonotype comes from a human donor who donated a stem cell graft to a child with acute myeloid leukemia. The rearrangement links TRBV20-1 to TRBJ2-1, with 12 bases identical to TRBD2. This material consisted of PBMCs from the stem cell graft donor, taken from the stem cell graft. This CDR3 is CSARSLAGGRNNEQFF. Written as DNA, the CDR3 is TGCAGTGCTCGATCCCTAGCGGGAGGGAGAAACAATGAGCAGTTCTTC.